Listed below are T cell receptor beta chains from one sample, sequenced in a study of PD-1 blockade in classical Hodgkin lymphoma. Repertoires were generated with immunoSEQ multiplex PCR, while TCRdb's copy carries only in-frame clones and drops some. This table holds around 31,000 clones, about two thirds found once. Sequencing was performed on peripheral blood mononuclear cells (PBMCs), taken before the second cycle of nivolumab. These receptors were collected from a human donor with classical Hodgkin lymphoma. The CDR3 runs from the conserved cysteine through the conserved F or W. Each record gives: J gene, clone size, CDR3 length, D gene, V gene, CDR3 protein, CDR3 DNA. A D gene is named only where the DNA matches it firmly. Rows may omit the clone size; those that give it use once, few, many or a size class.

j_call: TRBJ2-1; clone_size: medium-sized; cdr3_length: 10; d_call: -; v_call: TRBV13; cdr3_aa: CASNDNEQFF; cdr3_nt: TGTGCCAGCAACGACAATGAGCAGTTCTTC
j_call: TRBJ2-5; clone_size: once; cdr3_length: 13; d_call: TRBD2; v_call: TRBV10-2; cdr3_aa: CASISGTRETQYF; cdr3_nt: TGCGCCAGCATATCCGGGACTAGAGAGACCCAGTACTTC
j_call: TRBJ2-7; clone_size: -; cdr3_length: 17; d_call: TRBD1; v_call: TRBV2; cdr3_aa: CASSVPYQGTGAYEQYF; cdr3_nt: TGTGCCAGCAGTGTCCCATATCAGGGGACAGGGGCCTACGAGCAGTACTTC
j_call: TRBJ1-2; clone_size: -; cdr3_length: 15; d_call: TRBD1; v_call: TRBV19; cdr3_aa: CASSSRSGTAYGYTF; cdr3_nt: TGTGCCAGTAGTAGCCGATCAGGGACAGCTTATGGCTACACCTTC
j_call: TRBJ2-7; clone_size: -; cdr3_length: 15; d_call: -; v_call: TRBV10-3; cdr3_aa: CAISESPDTAYEQYF; cdr3_nt: TGTGCCATCAGTGAGTCGCCAGATACAGCCTACGAGCAGTACTTC
j_call: TRBJ2-5; clone_size: -; cdr3_length: 15; d_call: -; v_call: TRBV19; cdr3_aa: CASSLAAGQQETQYF; cdr3_nt: TGTGCCAGTTCTTTGGCAGCGGGACAGCAAGAGACCCAGTACTTC
j_call: TRBJ1-1; clone_size: -; cdr3_length: 16; d_call: -; v_call: TRBV5-1; cdr3_aa: CASTNSPDSLRPEAFF; cdr3_nt: TGCGCCAGCACCAATTCGCCCGACAGCTTGCGCCCTGAAGCTTTCTTT
j_call: TRBJ2-5; clone_size: -; cdr3_length: 13; d_call: -; v_call: TRBV5-1; cdr3_aa: CATQGGLGETQYF; cdr3_nt: TGCGCCACCCAGGGGGGGCTTGGAGAGACCCAGTACTTC
j_call: TRBJ2-2; clone_size: -; cdr3_length: 16; d_call: -; v_call: TRBV28; cdr3_aa: CASSSESRARGGELFF; cdr3_nt: TGTGCCAGCAGTAGTGAGTCGAGGGCCAGAGGGGGGGAGCTGTTTTTT
j_call: TRBJ2-5; clone_size: once; cdr3_length: 15; d_call: TRBD2; v_call: TRBV9; cdr3_aa: CASSLAGGGWETQYF; cdr3_nt: TGTGCCAGCAGCCTAGCGGGAGGGGGCTGGGAGACCCAGTACTTC
j_call: TRBJ2-2; clone_size: once; cdr3_length: 16; d_call: -; v_call: TRBV6-5; cdr3_aa: CASSYSSSGAAGELFF; cdr3_nt: TGTGCCAGCAGTTACTCTTCGTCGGGGGCGGCCGGGGAGCTGTTTTTT
j_call: TRBJ1-5; clone_size: -; cdr3_length: 14; d_call: -; v_call: TRBV19; cdr3_aa: CASMADGGNQPQHF; cdr3_nt: TGTGCCAGTATGGCCGACGGTGGGAATCAGCCCCAGCATTTT
j_call: TRBJ1-6; clone_size: -; cdr3_length: 14; d_call: TRBD1; v_call: TRBV27; cdr3_aa: CASSFGDGTGPLHF; cdr3_nt: TGTGCCAGCAGTTTCGGGGACGGGACAGGACCCCTCCACTTT
j_call: TRBJ2-5; clone_size: few; cdr3_length: 12; d_call: TRBD1; v_call: TRBV27; cdr3_aa: CASRDRAETQYF; cdr3_nt: TGTGCCAGCAGGGACAGGGCTGAGACCCAGTACTTC
j_call: TRBJ1-4; clone_size: -; cdr3_length: 14; d_call: TRBD1; v_call: TRBV19; cdr3_aa: CASSGTGVNEKLFF; cdr3_nt: TGTGCCAGTAGTGGGACAGGGGTAAATGAAAAACTGTTTTTT
j_call: TRBJ2-2; clone_size: -; cdr3_length: 21; d_call: TRBD1; v_call: TRBV13; cdr3_aa: CASSSTTGTGGPTDRPGELFF; cdr3_nt: TGTGCCAGCAGCTCAACGACCGGGACAGGGGGCCCCACCGACCGTCCCGGGGAGCTGTTTTTT
j_call: TRBJ1-2; clone_size: -; cdr3_length: 16; d_call: TRBD1; v_call: TRBV27; cdr3_aa: CASSSYGQGEVYGYTF; cdr3_nt: TGTGCCAGCAGTTCTTATGGGCAGGGGGAAGTCTATGGCTACACCTTC
j_call: TRBJ2-1; clone_size: -; cdr3_length: 15; d_call: -; v_call: TRBV5-1; cdr3_aa: CASREEGLSYNEQFF; cdr3_nt: TGCGCCAGCAGAGAGGAGGGCCTCTCCTACAATGAGCAGTTCTTC